This entry lists 14 T cell receptor beta chains sequenced from one sample in a study of T cells in women clearing cervical HPV infection (dated by TCRdb to 2016 to 2018). The library was prepared using the immunoSEQ multiplex PCR assay. TCRdb's version of the immuneACCESS table is confined to in-frame rearrangements and falls short of the full clone set. An unresolved V gene accounts for under half of the shortfall where checked; the remainder is of unknown origin. The sample table records 11,000 or so clones. The ten largest make up approximately 22% of the sample. Sequenced sample: blood buffy coat. Receptors originate from a woman aged 18 to 75 with a cervical HPV16 infection that either progressed to CIN3+ or cleared (not recorded which).

A remark on this clone: Read sequence stops 3 residues before the CDR3 end, and the germline J gene provides the missing end. V is TRBV28 and J is TRBJ2-7, with 9 bases matching TRBD2. V lost 8 bases and J lost 0; bases outside the gene matches: 5. Germline V gene data show CDR1 as MDHEN and CDR2 as SYDVKM. The CDR3 spans 14 residues. The CDR3 bases that were read are TGTGCCAGCTCGAGGACTAGCGTCTCCTACGAG. The encoded protein is CASSRTSVSYE. The entire CDR3 reads CASSRTSVSYEQYF.

With regard to this clone: The read ends 3 residues before the CDR3 terminus; that terminus is restored from the germline J gene. This chain joins TRBV2 and TRBJ1-6; D might be TRBD1 (6 bases). This CDR3 contains 14 residues. V was cut by 5 bases and J by 7 bases, with 12 bases left in between. The V gene's germline CDR1 is SNHLY and CDR2 FYNNEI. The CDR3 sequence: CASSYGQLNSPLHF. CDR3 bases read: TGTGCCAGCAGTTACGGACAGCTAAATTCACCC.

Its frequency marks this clone as medium-sized. Read sequence stops 3 residues before the CDR3 end, and the germline J gene provides the missing end. The J gene is TRBJ2-1, the V gene TRBV2; D is possibly TRBD2 (6 bases). CDR1 and CDR2 from the germline V gene are SNHLY and FYNNEI. V gave up 5 bases and J gave up 9 bases, with 11 bases separating them. The CDR3 contains 12 residues. The CDR3 sequence is CASSPDSGEQFF. The sequenced CDR3 bases are TGTGCCAGCAGTCCAGATAGCGGTGAG.

A word on this clone: From the germline J gene comes the end of the CDR3, since the read stops 3 residues before it. V usage is TRBV20-1 and J usage is TRBJ2-7, with 11 bases that match TRBD1. The CDR3 is 14 residues long. Germline CDR1 reads DFQATT; CDR2 reads SNEGSKA (reference sequence). With 3 bases clipped from V and 4 bases from J, the junction kept 5 bases outside the gene matches. The CDR3 here is CSASAGTGGYEQYF. Partial CDR3 DNA: TGCAGTGCTAGCGCCGGGACAGGGGGGTACGAG.

Details on this clone: The DNA ends 3 residues before the CDR3 does, and the rest of the CDR3 is filled in from the germline J gene. The V gene is TRBV5-1, the J gene TRBJ2-5; TRBD2 aligns across 10 bases. In germline, CDR1 is SGHRS, CDR2 YFSETQ. J was trimmed by 2 bases and V by 0 bases; bases with no gene match: 4. The CDR3 consists of 16 residues. The covered CDR3 bases are TGCGCCAGCAGCTTGGGTGCTAGCGGGGGACAAGAGACC. Translated: CASSLGASGGQET. The whole CDR3 is CASSLGASGGQETQYF. The variable domain in full, completed from reference TRBV5-1 and TRBJ2-5, reads KAGVTQTPRYLIKTRGQQVTLSCSPISGHRSVSWYQQTPGQGLQFLFEYFSETQRNKGNFPGRFSGRQFSNSRSEMNVSTLELGDSALYLCASSLGASGGQETQYFGPGTRLLVL.

The sequenced part of the CDR3 DNA is TGCGCCAGCAGCCCCGGGACAGGATCCCACGAG. It specifies CASSPGTGSHE. The CDR3 in full is CASSPGTGSHEQYF. J is TRBJ2-7 and V is TRBV10-2, with TRBD1 matching over 8 bases. The DNA ends 3 residues before the CDR3 does, and the rest of the CDR3 is filled in from the germline J gene. Per the germline V gene, CDR1 is WSHSY and CDR2 is SAAADI. The V and J ends lost 6 bases and 5 bases, in that order; junction bases with no gene match: 9. CDR3 length: 14 amino acids.

As to this clone: Coverage ceases 3 residues before the CDR3 finishes, and the germline J gene fills in the end. The chain is built from TRBV7-2 and TRBJ1-2; D perhaps matches TRBD1 (5 bases). Germline V gene sequence: CDR1 SGHTA, CDR2 FQGNSA. Trimming took off 3 bases at V and 7 bases at J, with 15 bases between the two ends. The CDR3 spans 14 residues. The covered CDR3 bases are TGTGCCAGCAGCTTCTCAGGGATTCATGGTGGC. It specifies CASSFSGIHGG. The whole CDR3 region reads CASSFSGIHGGYTF.

A word on this clone: The read ends 3 residues shy of where the CDR3 ends; the end is completed using the germline J gene. The chain employs TRBV19 and TRBJ2-3; 14 bases fit TRBD2. The germline CDR1 and CDR2 sequences are LNHDA and SQIVND (reference sequence). This CDR3 has 15 residues. V was clipped by 5 bases and J by 7 bases; unmatched bases: 5. The DNA read from the CDR3 is TGTGCCAGTAGTCCCGGACTAGCGGGGGGCCATACG. This sequence encodes CASSPGLAGGHT. The entire CDR3 is CASSPGLAGGHTQYF.

A note on this clone: Read data end 3 residues before the CDR3 end; the end is taken from the germline J gene. The rearrangement links TRBV12-3 or TRBV12-4 to TRBJ1-2; 10 bases map to TRBD1. The V and J ends lost 6 bases and 4 bases, in that order; junction bases with no gene match: 14. This CDR3 has 17 residues. CDR3 bases read: TGTGCCAGCAGGGTCACCGGGACAGGGGCTCCGCTCTATGGC. The encoded protein is CASRVTGTGAPLYG. The full CDR3 protein reads CASRVTGTGAPLYGYTF.

As for this clone: The CDR3 end falls 3 residues outside the read, so it is completed with the germline J gene. The chain employs TRBV5-4 and TRBJ2-3; tentative D call: TRBD2 (6 bases). Germline CDR1 reads SGHNT; CDR2 reads YYREEE (reference sequence). The CDR3 is 16 amino acids. Trimming left V 3 bases short and J 2 bases short, with 16 bases between. The CDR3 loop reads CASSSWLAGNTDTQYF. The CDR3 DNA, read in part, is TGTGCCAGCAGCTCTTGGTTGGCGGGGAACACAGATACG.

Points on this clone: The read comes to an end 3 residues before the CDR3 does, leaving the germline J gene to fill in the end. The rearrangement uses TRBV30 and TRBJ1-2, with 7 nucleotides matching TRBD1. The CDR3 runs 13 residues. V gave up 0 bases and J gave up 5 bases; unmatched junction bases: 3. CDR1 and CDR2 (germline): GTSNPN, SVGIG (reference sequence). Incomplete CDR3 DNA: TGTGCCTGGAGTGTACGCAGGGGGTATGGC. Its protein is CAWSVRRGYG. In full, the CDR3 is CAWSVRRGYGYTF.

As to this clone: The CDR3 goes on 3 residues after the read ends, and that part is filled in from the germline J gene. V is TRBV2 and J is TRBJ1-1, with a possible D match to TRBD1 (5 bases). Trimming stripped 6 bases from V and 1 base from J, with 18 bases between. CDR1 and CDR2 (germline): SNHLY, FYNNEI. The CDR3 is 16 residues long. The DNA read from the CDR3 is TGTGCCAGCAGCCGCCCGCGGACAAAAGAGAACACTGAA. Its protein product is CASSRPRTKENTE. The entire CDR3 reads CASSRPRTKENTEAFF.

This clone is medium-sized by frequency. The read falls 3 residues short of the CDR3 end, and the missing part is taken from the germline J gene. This chain connects TRBV20-1 to TRBJ1-1, with 8 nucleotides matching TRBD1. Germline CDR1 reads DFQATT; CDR2 reads SNEGSKA (reference sequence). The CDR3 is 15 residues long. V shed 2 bases, J shed 2 bases, and the junction held 7 bases outside the gene matches. The CDR3 loop is CSARTPGQENTEAFF. Partial CDR3 DNA: TGCAGTGCTAGAACCCCGGGACAGGAAAACACTGAA.

With regard to this clone: The CDR3 goes on 3 residues after the read ends, and that part is filled in from the germline J gene. The chain carries TRBV30 and TRBJ2-2, with TRBD2 matching 11 bases. The J segment lost 5 bases and the V segment lost 2 bases, leaving 7 bases of the junction unmatched. CDR3 length: 16 residues. Looked up from germline, CDR1 is GTSNPN and CDR2 is SVGIG (reference sequence). The CDR3: CAWSPGLAEETGELFF. The DNA read from the CDR3 is TGTGCCTGGAGTCCGGGACTAGCGGAGGAAACCGGGGAG.